This TCR beta chain is from a study of T cells in Graves' hyperthyroidism and ophthalmopathy. General study points: Blood shared most expanded thyroid clonotypes above 0.001.

Details on this clonotype: Its antigen is not identified.

Amplification of TCR beta CDR3 regions used RNA as the template. The TCR CDR3 was amplified in a first-round RT-PCR using the HTBI primer set. TCRdb ran MiXCR on the multiplex PCR reads and lists one entry per CDR3 protein. The table has about 560,000 distinct CDR3 sequences, about a sixth seen once. Hyperthyroidism patients were newly diagnosed, had disease duration under 2 months, and were aged 18 to 65 years. Thyroid ultrasound and orbital computed tomography, with clinical symptoms and serum thyroxine and TRAb, informed diagnoses. PBMCs were derived from about 10 ml fresh peripheral blood. The CDR3 has 16 residues. Deletions cut 0 bases from V and 2 bases from J, with 14 bases between. CDR1 MGHRA and CDR2 YSYEKL come from the germline V gene.

The specimen was blood. The V call is TRBV4-1, the J call TRBJ2-7, with D maybe TRBD2 (6 bases). The source of this sequence is a woman aged 18-29 years with Graves' hyperthyroidism. Here the CDR3 reads CASSQDYTSRAYEQYF. In DNA, the CDR3 is TGCGCCAGCAGCCAAGATTATACTAGCCGAGCCTACGAGCAGTACTTC.